The 28 T cell receptor beta chains presented below share a single source sample, sequenced in a study of blood T cell repertoires in COVID-19. Clones were sequenced by immunoSEQ multiplex PCR, and TCRdb holds only the in-frame ones, with some missing. The sample has around 67,000 clones; 87% are singletons. Sequencing was done on a sample of peripheral blood. The source is a man over 45 with active COVID-19.

The CDR3 DNA is TGTGCCACCAGTGTCCTAAGTGAGCAGTTCTTC. Residues: CATSVLSEQFF. The V and J genes are TRBV24-1 and TRBJ2-1; D uncertain. In germline, CDR1 is KGHDR, CDR2 SFDVKD. The CDR3 runs to 11 residues. Trimming took 5 bases from V and 9 from J, leaving 7 bases between them.

The genes are TRBV5-6 and TRBJ2-7, with D unresolved. The CDR3 covers 12 residues. CDR1 is SGHDT and CDR2 is YYEEEE in the germline V gene. V dropped 4 bases and J dropped 9 bases, with 14 bases sitting between them. The CDR3 region is CASSLRVSRQYF. DNA for the CDR3: TGTGCCAGCAGCCTTAGAGTTAGCAGGCAGTACTTC.

The chain uses TRBV9 and TRBJ2-3, with TRBD1 matching over 8 bases. Looked up from germline, CDR1 is SGDLS and CDR2 is YYNGEE. CDR3 length: 16 amino acids. V was pared by 5 bases and J by 0 bases, with 8 bases of the junction left unmatched. The CDR3 region has the DNA TGTGCCAGCAGTCGTGGACAGGGCACTAGCACAGATACGCAGTATTTT. It encodes CASSRGQGTSTDTQYF.

V usage is TRBV7-2 and J usage is TRBJ2-2; 10 bases fit TRBD1. The junction had 1 base not matched to a gene; V was cut back by 3 bases and J by 6 bases. Germline V gene lookup returns CDR1 SGHTA and CDR2 FQGNSA. The CDR3 is made up of 14 amino acids. The CDR3 is CASSLTGGPGELFF. Written as DNA, the CDR3 is TGTGCCAGCAGCTTGACAGGGGGCCCCGGGGAGCTGTTTTTT. Combining the CDR3 with reference TRBV7-2 and TRBJ2-2 gives the whole variable domain GAGVSQSPSNKVTEKGKDVELRCDPISGHTALYWYRQSLGQGLEFLIYFQGNSAPDKSGLPSDRFSAERTGGSVSTLTIQRTQQEDSAVYLCASSLTGGPGELFFGEGSRLTVL.

The chain employs TRBV19 and TRBJ2-1; possibly TRBD2 for D (7 bases). Germline-derived CDR1 and CDR2 are LNHDA and SQIVND (reference sequence). The CDR3 consists of 16 residues. V was cut by 2 bases and J by 6 bases, with 17 bases left in between. The CDR3 reads CASSILGGGTPNEQFF. CDR3 coding DNA: TGTGCCAGTAGTATATTAGGGGGGGGGACGCCCAATGAGCAGTTCTTC.

The chain recombines TRBV28 with TRBJ1-5, with D uncertain. Germline CDR1 is MDHEN and CDR2 is SYDVKM. This CDR3 contains 11 residues. With 10 bases removed from V and 4 bases from J, the gap between germline ends came to 8 bases. The CDR3 DNA reads as TGTGCCATCTCGGGGAATCAGCCCCAGCATTTT. This encodes CAISGNQPQHF.

In DNA form, the CDR3 reads TGTGCCAGCAGCGTATTGTACAGGCCTAACTATGGCTACACCTTC. It encodes CASSVLYRPNYGYTF. This chain uses TRBV2 with TRBJ1-2; D may be TRBD1 (5 bases). Germline CDR1 is SNHLY and CDR2 is FYNNEI. The CDR3 consists of 15 residues. Trimming removed 6 bases from V and 0 bases from J, with 14 bases in between.

V and J are TRBV18 and TRBJ1-1, with TRBD1 matching 11 bases. This CDR3 comprises 18 residues. J gave up 0 bases and V 5 bases, and 11 bases lay outside the gene matches. CDR1 is KGHSH and CDR2 is LQKENI in the germline V gene. As DNA, the CDR3 is TGTGCCAGCTCAAAGAGACCGGGACAGGGGGACATGAACACTGAAGCTTTCTTT. Residues: CASSKRPGQGDMNTEAFF.

The rearrangement uses TRBV6-1 and TRBJ2-5; 14 nucleotides agree with TRBD2. Germline V lookup: CDR1 MNHNS, CDR2 SASEGT. The CDR3 extends over 17 amino acids. J gave up 1 base and V 2 bases, and 3 bases lay outside the gene matches. CDR3 amino acids: CASSERLAGGPQETQYF. The DNA of the CDR3 is TGTGCCAGCAGTGAACGACTAGCGGGGGGGCCCCAAGAGACCCAGTACTTC.

The V gene is TRBV7-2, the J gene TRBJ2-5; D is possibly TRBD1 (6 bases). The germline V gene has CDR1 SGHTA and CDR2 FQGNSA. The CDR3 consists of 13 residues. The V and J ends lost 3 bases and 5 bases respectively, with 10 bases between them. The CDR3, as DNA: TGTGCCAGCAGCTTCGACAGGCAGGAGACCCAGTACTTC. Translated: CASSFDRQETQYF.

The chain couples TRBV14 to TRBJ1-1; 7 bases line up with TRBD1. The CDR3 has 14 amino acids. The V gene end was trimmed by 6 bases and the J gene end by 6 bases; junction bases not matched to a gene: 10. Germline loops: CDR1 SGHDN, CDR2 FVKESK. In DNA, the CDR3 is TGTGCCAGCAGTGGTCGGACAGGAGGACCTGAAGCTTTCTTT. Protein product: CASSGRTGGPEAFF.

The chain employs TRBV28 and TRBJ1-4; D might be TRBD1 (5 bases). The V gene's germline CDR1 is MDHEN and CDR2 SYDVKM. V was clipped by 9 bases and J by 5 bases, with 10 bases between them. This CDR3 is built from 12 residues. This chain's CDR3 is CASERGNEKLFF. As DNA, the CDR3 is TGTGCCAGTGAACGGGGGAATGAAAAACTGTTTTTT.

The V and J genes are TRBV5-6 and TRBJ1-1; D unclear. The germline V gene encodes CDR1 SGHDT and CDR2 YYEEEE. The CDR3 has 12 amino acids. V was trimmed by 6 bases and J by 2 bases, leaving 8 bases between them. This chain's CDR3 is CASIAGNTEAFF. For the CDR3, the DNA is TGTGCCAGCATCGCGGGAAACACTGAAGCTTTCTTT. The variable domain in full, completed from reference TRBV5-6 and TRBJ1-1, reads DAGVTQSPTHLIKTRGQQVTLRCSPKSGHDTVSWYQQALGQGPQFIFQYYEEEERQRGNFPDRFSGHQFPNYSSELNVNALLLGDSALYLCASIAGNTEAFFGQGTRLTVV.

The J gene is TRBJ2-1, the V gene TRBV18; a possible D gene is TRBD2 (5 bases). The germline gives CDR1 KGHSH, CDR2 LQKENI. This CDR3 region has 16 residues. Trimming left V 0 bases short and J 5 bases short, with 14 bases between. CDR3 in amino acids: CASSPPTRVGNNEQFF. CDR3 nucleotide sequence: TGTGCCAGCTCACCACCTACGAGGGTTGGAAACAATGAGCAGTTCTTC.

V gene TRBV7-9 combines with J gene TRBJ2-2, with TRBD1 as a possible D gene (6 bases). CDR1 is SEHNR and CDR2 is FQNEAQ in the germline V gene (reference sequence). The CDR3 contains 15 residues. The germline V and J ends were trimmed by 4 bases and 2 bases, with 11 bases remaining between them. CDR3 DNA: TGTGCCAGCAGCTCTCACAGGGAAAACACCGGGGAGCTGTTTTTT. Amino acid sequence: CASSSHRENTGELFF.

This clone was observed once. The CDR3 DNA reads as TGTGCCAGCAGTTTCACCGGGACTAGGTCGGGCTACACCTTC. Residues: CASSFTGTRSGYTF. The chain carries TRBV28 and TRBJ1-2; a possible D gene is TRBD1 (5 bases). The CDR3 totals 14 residues. The V and J ends lost 3 bases and 8 bases respectively, with 16 bases between them. Germline V gene data show CDR1 as MDHEN and CDR2 as SYDVKM.

This clone was recorded only once. V is TRBV7-9 and J is TRBJ1-2; D not certain. The V gene lost 3 bases and the J gene lost 0 bases, with 5 bases spanning the gap. This CDR3 spans 13 amino acids. Germline loops: CDR1 SEHNR, CDR2 FQNEAQ (reference sequence). CDR3 protein: CASSFQANYGYTF. In DNA, the CDR3 is TGTGCCAGCAGCTTCCAGGCTAACTATGGCTACACCTTC.

V usage is TRBV5-4 and J usage is TRBJ2-3, with D unclear. Trimming took off 1 base at V and 2 bases at J, with 5 bases between the two ends. The germline CDR1 and CDR2 sequences are SGHNT and YYREEE (reference sequence). The CDR3 sequence is 13 residues long. This CDR3 is CASSLRDTDTQYF. The DNA for the CDR3 is TGTGCCAGCAGCTTGCGCGACACAGATACGCAGTATTTT.

This chain links TRBV30 with TRBJ2-7; perhaps TRBD2 as D (7 bases). Germline V gene data show CDR1 as GTSNPN and CDR2 as SVGIG (reference sequence). The CDR3 totals 19 residues. Trimming shortened V by 0 bases and J by 4 bases, and 28 bases separated the two germline ends. This CDR3 reads CAWSVLSSGGGRVRYEQYF. The CDR3 DNA reads TGTGCCTGGAGTGTACTTTCTTCGGGCGGGGGCAGGGTGCGGTACGAGCAGTACTTC. Complete variable domain (other parts from reference TRBV30 and TRBJ2-7): SQTIHQWPATLVQPVGSPLSLECTVEGTSNPNLYWYRQAAGRGLQLLFYSVGIGQISSEVPQNLSASRPQDRQFILSSKKLLLSDSGFYLCAWSVLSSGGGRVRYEQYFGPGTRLTVT.

The CDR3 region has the DNA TGTGCCAGTAGTATCCAGGGTCAAGAGACCCAGTACTTC. It yields the protein CASSIQGQETQYF. The chain couples TRBV19 to TRBJ2-5, with a weak D call TRBD1 (5 bases). Trimming took 3 bases from V and 2 from J, leaving 7 bases between them. Germline V gene lookup returns CDR1 LNHDA and CDR2 SQIVND (reference sequence). This CDR3 is 13 amino acids long.

The gene calls are TRBV7-2 and TRBJ1-5, with a weak D call TRBD1 (5 bases). Per the germline V gene, CDR1 is SGHTA and CDR2 is FQGNSA. V shed 4 bases and J shed 4 bases, with 8 bases lying between them. The length of the CDR3 is 13 residues. This chain's CDR3 is CASSWGYNQPQHF. In DNA form, the CDR3 reads TGTGCCAGCAGCTGGGGCTATAATCAGCCCCAGCATTTT.

This clone showed up just a few times. The chain is built from TRBV19 and TRBJ2-2; 12 positions match TRBD2. This CDR3 is built from 16 residues. V lost 1 base and J lost 6; bases outside the gene matches: 3. Looked up from germline, CDR1 is LNHDA and CDR2 is SQIVND (reference sequence). The CDR3 coding sequence is TGTGCCAGTAGTATAGCGGCTAGCGGGAGGGCCGGGGAGCTGTTTTTT. It translates to CASSIAASGRAGELFF.

The rearrangement links TRBV6-5 to TRBJ2-3, with TRBD1 matching 10 bases. J was trimmed by 2 bases and V by 6 bases; bases with no gene match: 5. Per the germline V gene, CDR1 is MNHEY and CDR2 is SVGAGI. CDR3 length equals 15 residues. The CDR3 DNA follows: TGTGCCAGCAGCCCCGACAGGGGGCCCACAGATACGCAGTATTTT. This translates into CASSPDRGPTDTQYF.

The chain recombines TRBV28 with TRBJ2-2; D possibly corresponds to TRBD2 (6 bases). V was pared by 10 bases and J by 4 bases, with 7 bases between. This CDR3 contains 11 residues. Germline lookup yields CDR1 MDHEN and CDR2 SYDVKM. The DNA for the CDR3 is TGTGCCACGGAGGGCACCGGGGAGCTGTTTTTT. It specifies CATEGTGELFF.

This chain links TRBV3-1 (or the pseudogene TRBV3-2) with TRBJ1-1, with D unresolved. This CDR3 spans 13 amino acids. The germline V gene encodes CDR1 LGHDT and CDR2 YNNKEL (reference sequence). V was clipped by 1 base and J by 12 bases, with 15 bases between them. For the CDR3, the DNA is TGTGCCAGCAGCCAAGTACGAGGGCTTATAACTTTCTTT. Residues: CASSQVRGLITFF.

The chain joins TRBV7-2 to TRBJ1-2, with D possibly being TRBD1 (5 bases). There are 13 residues in the CDR3. Germline V gene lookup returns CDR1 SGHTA and CDR2 FQGNSA. Trimming cost V 4 bases and J 1 base, with 7 bases left between them. The CDR3: CASSSGINYGYTF. Written as DNA, the CDR3 is TGTGCCAGCAGCTCAGGGATTAACTATGGCTACACCTTC.

The chain carries TRBV10-3 and TRBJ2-7; TRBD2 agrees at 8 bases. The ends lost 10 bases at V and 2 bases at J; junction bases unmatched: 4. The CDR3 loop spans 12 amino acids. Germline V gives CDR1 ENHRY, CDR2 SYGVKD. CDR3 residues: CATGTSTYEQYF. The CDR3 nucleotides read TGTGCCACAGGGACTAGTACCTACGAGCAGTACTTC.

The V gene is TRBV9, the J gene TRBJ1-2; D call uncertain. The CDR3 is 14 residues long. CDR1 is SGDLS, CDR2 YYNGEE, per germline. The V end lost 0 bases, the J end lost 4 bases, and 10 bases lay between the germline ends. The CDR3 here is CASSVVSTSYGYTF. The CDR3 DNA reads TGTGCCAGCAGCGTAGTGAGCACCTCCTATGGCTACACCTTC.